The sequence of this T cell receptor (beta chain) was determined in a study of blood T cell repertoires in COVID-19. V was shortened by 4 bases and J by 8 bases, with 15 bases between the two germline ends. Per the germline V gene, CDR1 is SGDLS and CDR2 is YYNGEE. The CDR3 has 14 amino acids. TCRdb's table, derived via immunoSEQ multiplex PCR, lists solely in-frame clones and lacks some. The table lists tens of thousands of clones, less than 95% of them singletons. Seattle-derived patients entered the study during active infection and were followed longitudinally. The receptor's source is a man aged 18 to 30 with COVID-19, enrolled during active disease. Sequencing was performed on peripheral blood. This chain links TRBV9 with TRBJ2-2; a weak D match, TRBD1 (6 bases). The CDR3 DNA follows: TGTGCCAGCAGCCTCCGTTGGGGGCCTGGGGAGCTGTTTTTT. Its translation is CASSLRWGPGELFF.